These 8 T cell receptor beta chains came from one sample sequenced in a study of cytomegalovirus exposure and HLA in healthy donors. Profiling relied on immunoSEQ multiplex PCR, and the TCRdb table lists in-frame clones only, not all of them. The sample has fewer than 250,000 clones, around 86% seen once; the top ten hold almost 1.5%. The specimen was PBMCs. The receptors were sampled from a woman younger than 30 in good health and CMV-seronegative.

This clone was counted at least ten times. The CDR3 DNA reads as TGCAGCGTTCCACTAGCGGGTGTACACACCGGGGAGCTGTTTTTT. Translating gives CSVPLAGVHTGELFF. The chain recombines TRBV29-1 with TRBJ2-2; 9 bases align to TRBD2. The CDR3 covers 15 residues. The J segment lost 3 bases and the V segment lost 5 bases, leaving 7 bases of the junction unmatched. In germline, CDR1 is SQVTM, CDR2 ANQGSEA.

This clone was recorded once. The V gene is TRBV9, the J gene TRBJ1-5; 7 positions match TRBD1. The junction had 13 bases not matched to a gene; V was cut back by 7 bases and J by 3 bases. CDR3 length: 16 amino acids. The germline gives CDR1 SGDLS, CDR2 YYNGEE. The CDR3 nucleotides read TGTGCCAGCGTTTGGGGACAGCTAGTAGACAATCAGCCCCAGCATTTT. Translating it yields CASVWGQLVDNQPQHF.

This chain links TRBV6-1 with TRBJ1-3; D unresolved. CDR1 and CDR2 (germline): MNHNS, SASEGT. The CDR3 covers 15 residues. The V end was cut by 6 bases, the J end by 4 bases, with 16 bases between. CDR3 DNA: TGTGCCAGCAGCCCCGGTAGCCTAGCGGGAAACACCATATATTTT. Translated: CASSPGSLAGNTIYF.

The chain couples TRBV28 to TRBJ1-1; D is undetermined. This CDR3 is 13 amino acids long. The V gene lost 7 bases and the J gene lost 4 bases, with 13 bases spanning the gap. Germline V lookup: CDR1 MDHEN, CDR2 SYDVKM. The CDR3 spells CASKRPDSTEAFF. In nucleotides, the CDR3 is TGTGCCAGCAAACGGCCAGACTCCACTGAAGCTTTCTTT.

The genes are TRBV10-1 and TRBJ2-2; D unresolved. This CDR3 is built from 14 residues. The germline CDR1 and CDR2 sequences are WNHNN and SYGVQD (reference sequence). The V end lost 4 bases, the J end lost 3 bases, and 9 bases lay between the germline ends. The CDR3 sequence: CASSGQVHTGELFF. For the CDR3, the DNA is TGCGCCAGCAGTGGCCAGGTGCACACCGGGGAGCTGTTTTTT.

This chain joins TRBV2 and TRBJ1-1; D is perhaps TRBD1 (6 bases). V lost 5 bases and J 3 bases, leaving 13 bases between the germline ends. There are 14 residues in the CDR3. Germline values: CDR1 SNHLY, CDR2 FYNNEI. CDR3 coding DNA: TGTGCCAGCAGTTTACAGGGTAGGGACACTGAAGCTTTCTTT. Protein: CASSLQGRDTEAFF.

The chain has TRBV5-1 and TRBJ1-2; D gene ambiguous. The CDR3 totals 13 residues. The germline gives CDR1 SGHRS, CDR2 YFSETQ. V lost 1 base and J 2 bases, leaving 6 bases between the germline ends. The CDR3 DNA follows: TGCGCCAGCAGCTTGAACAGCAACTATGGCTACACCTTC. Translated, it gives CASSLNSNYGYTF.

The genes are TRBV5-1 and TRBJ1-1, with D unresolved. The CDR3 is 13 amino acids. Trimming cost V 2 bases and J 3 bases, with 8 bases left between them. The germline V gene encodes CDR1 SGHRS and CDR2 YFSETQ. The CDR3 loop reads CASSFDTYTEAFF. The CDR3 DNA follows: TGCGCCAGCAGCTTTGACACCTACACTGAAGCTTTCTTT.